This T cell receptor beta chain is from a study of neurological immune-mediated disorders (dated 2019 in TCRdb). For context, the study as a whole: Of the roughly 34 multiple sclerosis patients, about 30 had relapsing-remitting MS and 3 had secondary progressive MS. Using UMI-based sequencing, the study compared peripheral blood TCR-beta repertoires from patients with HTLV-I-associated myelopathy (HAM/TSP), patients with multiple sclerosis, and healthy controls. The 90 to 120 TCR-beta libraries covered PBMC samples along with longitudinal samples, technical triplicates, and paired sorted CD4+ and CD8+ T-cell subsets. The cohort was made up of 60 to 75 subjects, consisting of some 15 HAM/TSP patients, roughly 35 multiple sclerosis patients and 20 healthy controls. Findings and caveats that apply to the study as a whole: No association of the MS cluster with clinical or MRI features was observed, and the need for larger cohorts was stated by the authors. The highest TCR clonal expansion was observed in HAM/TSP patients, whereas the lowest was observed in MS patients, even when compared with healthy controls. No identical CDR3 amino acid sequences were shared among expanded clones across subjects, suggesting private TCR-beta repertoires in all groups. In a phylogenetic analysis, the repertoires of 18 out of 34 MS patients fell into a single cluster of related CDR3 sequences, pointing to a possible signature at the repertoire level.

To synthesize cDNA, template-switch 5'RACE was performed with a primer carrying a 10-nucleotide random unique molecular identifier so that each TCR transcript was tagged. Each sequencing run produced over 200 million TCR-beta sequences covering 15-18 subjects. Total RNA was extracted with the RNeasy kit. The KAPA Real-time Library Amplification kit was used to amplify TCR-beta VDJ regions with primers targeting the TCR constant region and the 5'RACE anchor. A first PCR added sample indexes and Illumina adaptors, after which a second PCR increased the library yield. After purification with Ampure beads, the TCR product of roughly 650 bp was size-selected on a 2% E-gel SizeSelection system. Before pooling, library quality was assessed on a Bioanalyzer, concentration was determined with Qubit, and library quantification was performed with the Kapa Library Quantification kit. An Illumina HiSeq 2500 sequenced the libraries paired-end 2 x 150 bp. To increase sequence diversity, roughly 23-30% phiX was spiked into each library pool. On the study's bioinformatics: The UMI-based MiGEC pipeline processed quality-filtered reads and removed over 85% of raw TCR sequences during error correction. IMGT germline references were used for aligning VDJ genes, and each clonotype was defined as a unique CDR3 amino acid sequence together with its V-J genes. Clonal expansion, Shannon diversity, and CDR3 relatedness (CalcPairwiseDistances, ClusterSamples) were evaluated with VDJtools, and phylogenetic trees were built with CLCbio workbench. A clone was classed as expanded if it had 8 or more unique UMIs, a cutoff based on coefficient-of-variation modelling across technical triplicates. Using fastp at Q25 and MiXCR, TCRdb reprocessed the public reads and kept productive beta chains. All rows with the same CDR3 protein become a single entry with the most common DNA and genes. The V and J calls reflect TCRdb's pipeline rather than the authors' work. The sample contains 50,000 or so distinct CDR3 sequences, approximately 3.3% of them found a single time. The top ten clonotypes cover 5.9% of the sample.

For the unsorted PBMC libraries, 2 million PBMCs were stored in RNAlater at -80 degrees C until RNA extraction and were used to generate the libraries. Multiple sclerosis patients were enrolled in a US clinical protocol under which disease progression was evaluated by magnetic resonance imaging. Peripheral blood was subjected to Ficoll-Hypaque density gradient centrifugation to isolate PBMCs, which were then cryopreserved in liquid nitrogen. This clonotype has at least ten counts. The antigen it recognizes is unknown. Base qualities are not recorded, but no much larger clone differs from it by a single base. The sequenced sample consisted of PBMCs. The receptor was derived from a man aged 35-49 years with multiple sclerosis.

CDR3 loop: CASSWSIMQYF. In nucleotides, the sequence is TGTGCCAGCAGTTGGTCCATCATGCAGTATTTT. This chain is built from TRBV28 and TRBJ2-3; the D gene is not confidently resolved. CDR1 and CDR2, per the germline V gene, are MDHEN and SYDVKM. The CDR3, from cysteine to phenylalanine, totals 11 residues. Only the CDR3 part of the read is kept: 33 bases, read in frame from the first base. Cut back by 4 bases and 11 bases, the V and J ends lie 10 bases apart.